These 3 T cell receptor beta chains originate from one sample sequenced in a study of identical twins. TCRdb reprocessed the 5' RACE reads via MiXCR and lists one record per CDR3 protein. The profile shows about 570,000 distinct CDR3 sequences, 7.5% to 10% of them singletons. The data were also submitted as part of a second study, on yellow fever vaccine responses in identical twins.

The sample was PBMCs. These receptors all come from a woman between 18 and 29 years old in good health.

This clonotype was recorded many times. The chain combines TRBV20-1 with TRBJ2-5; D is uncertain. The CDR3 covers 15 residues. Per the germline V gene, CDR1 is DFQATT and CDR2 is SNEGSKA (reference sequence). Deletions cut 0 bases from V and 4 bases from J, with 15 bases between. The CDR3 sequence is CSARDRLLGLETQYF. DNA of the CDR3: TGCAGTGCTAGAGATCGTCTTCTGGGTTTAGAGACCCAGTACTTC.

The table lists this clonotype with many counts. The chain carries TRBV15 and TRBJ2-1, with 8 bases fitting TRBD2. CDR1 and CDR2 from the germline V gene are LNHNV and YYDKDF (reference sequence). The CDR3 has 16 amino acids. The ends lost 1 base at V and 4 bases at J; junction bases unmatched: 6. In DNA form, the CDR3 reads TGTGCCACCAGCAGAGGAACGGGGGGGCCGTACAATGAGCAGTTCTTC. Its protein product is CATSRGTGGPYNEQFF. Based on the CDR3 plus reference TRBV15 and TRBJ2-1, the full variable domain is DAMVIQNPRYQVTQFGKPVTLSCSQTLNHNVMYWYQQKSSQAPKLLFHYYDKDFNNEADTPDNFQSRRPNTSFCFLDIRSPGLGDTAMYLCATSRGTGGPYNEQFFGPGTRLTVL.

At least ten counts were recorded for this clonotype. V and J are TRBV7-3 and TRBJ2-7; possibly TRBD2 for D (5 bases). V was pared by 2 bases and J by 7 bases, with 9 bases between. Germline V CDR1 and CDR2: SGHTA, FQGTGA. The CDR3 has 12 amino acids. CDR3 coding DNA: TGTGCCAGCAGCTTAGAAGGGAGTGAGCAGTACTTC. This encodes CASSLEGSEQYF.